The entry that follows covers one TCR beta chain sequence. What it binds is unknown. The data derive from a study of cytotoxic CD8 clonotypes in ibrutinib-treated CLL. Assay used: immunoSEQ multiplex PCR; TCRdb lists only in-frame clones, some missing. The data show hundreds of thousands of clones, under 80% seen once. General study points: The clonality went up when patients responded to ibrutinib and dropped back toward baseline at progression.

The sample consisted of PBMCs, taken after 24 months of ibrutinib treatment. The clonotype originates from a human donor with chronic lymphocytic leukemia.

In DNA, the CDR3 is TGTGCCAGCAGCTTAACTCACGGAAGCGGCGGCTACACCTTC. This sequence encodes CASSLTHGSGGYTF. V usage is TRBV7-3 and J usage is TRBJ1-2; D is ambiguous. The germline gives CDR1 SGHTA, CDR2 FQGTGA. V dropped 0 bases and J dropped 8 bases, with 13 bases sitting between them. The length of the CDR3 is 14 residues.